This is a list of T cell receptor beta chains from one sample in a study of PD-L1 blockade in urothelial cancer. Sequenced by immunoSEQ multiplex PCR; TCRdb stores in-frame clones only, minus some. The sample has approximately 48,000 clones, 70% to 90% seen once. Specimen: PBMCs, collected around atezolizumab (anti-PD-L1) treatment. These receptors came from a man in his fifties or sixties with urothelial cancer. Each CDR3 is given with its conserved first and last residue. The order of the fields is D gene, J gene, V gene, clone size, CDR3 protein, CDR3 DNA. D genes are given only for firm matches. Clone size appears in some rows only: once, few, many, or a class for an expanded clone.

NA TRBJ1-2 TRBV25-1 NA CASSERVYGYTF TGTGCCAGCAGTGAGCGAGTATATGGCTACACCTTC
TRBD1 TRBJ1-2 TRBV5-1 NA CASSLLGQGVGYTF TGCGCCAGCAGCTTACTAGGACAGGGCGTTGGCTACACCTTC
TRBD1 TRBJ1-6 TRBV5-1 NA CASSQDRVSSPLHF TGCGCCAGCAGCCAGGACAGGGTTTCTTCACCCCTCCACTTT
NA TRBJ1-4 TRBV6-6 NA CASSSINEKLFF TGTGCCAGCAGTTCTATAAATGAAAAACTGTTTTTT
NA TRBJ1-5 TRBV4-2 NA CASSPSSGNQPQHF TGTGCCAGCAGCCCCTCGTCGGGGAATCAGCCCCAGCATTTT
NA TRBJ2-3 TRBV5-6 NA CASSIGAGQGLTDTQYF TGTGCCAGCAGCATTGGGGCTGGGCAGGGCCTCACAGATACGCAGTATTTT
NA TRBJ1-5 TRBV6-1 once CASSVEQGPQPQHF TGTGCCAGCAGTGTAGAACAGGGCCCCCAGCCCCAGCATTTT
NA TRBJ2-2 TRBV28 NA CASTTPTRVNTGELFF TGTGCCAGCACCACTCCGACTAGAGTAAACACCGGGGAGCTGTTTTTT
TRBD1 TRBJ1-2 TRBV28 NA CASSRYRGQGYFGADYGYTF TGTGCCAGCAGCCGATACCGAGGACAGGGCTACTTCGGAGCTGACTATGGCTACACCTTC
TRBD1 TRBJ2-7 TRBV5-4 NA CASSPRTGAFYEQYF TGTGCCAGCAGCCCAAGGACAGGGGCATTCTACGAGCAGTACTTC
NA TRBJ2-1 TRBV29-1 NA CSVEVGGVYNEQFF TGCAGCGTTGAAGTCGGTGGAGTTTACAATGAGCAGTTCTTC
TRBD1 TRBJ2-7 TRBV28 NA CASRGTGAIYEQYF TGTGCCAGCAGGGGGACAGGGGCCATCTACGAGCAGTACTTC
TRBD1 TRBJ1-5 TRBV18 few CASSPGDRQPQHF TGTGCCAGCTCACCAGGGGACAGGCAGCCCCAGCATTTT
NA TRBJ1-2 TRBV7-4 NA CASSFNYTF TGTGCCAGCAGCTTCAACTACACCTTC
NA TRBJ2-2 TRBV11-3 NA CASSLDQGIYTGELFF TGTGCCAGCAGCTTAGATCAGGGGATTTACACCGGGGAGCTGTTTTTT
TRBD1 TRBJ1-5 TRBV10-2 NA CASRRGQEGNQPQHF TGCGCCAGCAGGCGGGGACAGGAGGGGAATCAGCCCCAGCATTTT
TRBD2 TRBJ2-7 TRBV4-2 NA CASSQDRVKGGRSEQYF TGTGCCAGCAGCCAAGATCGGGTAAAGGGCGGGAGAAGCGAGCAGTACTTC
NA TRBJ2-3 TRBV7-3 NA CASSPVLGGGTDTQYF TGTGCCAGCAGCCCAGTCCTTGGCGGAGGCACAGATACGCAGTATTTT
NA TRBJ2-4 TRBV6-5 NA CASSYSVRGDIQYF TGTGCCAGCAGTTACTCGGTGCGGGGAGACATTCAGTACTTC
TRBD1 TRBJ2-7 TRBV5-1 few CASRMGQNYEQYF TGCGCCAGCAGAATGGGACAGAACTACGAGCAGTACTTC
NA TRBJ1-1 TRBV1 NA CTSSQDQTGGYSEAFF TGCACCAGCAGCCAAGATCAGACAGGGGGCTATAGTGAAGCTTTCTTT
NA TRBJ2-6 TRBV5-5 once CASRHLVSPQSRANVLTF TGTGCCAGCCGTCACCTTGTCTCGCCACAAAGTCGGGCCAACGTCCTGACTTTC
NA TRBJ1-2 TRBV19 NA CASSILGQWGYTF TGTGCCAGTAGTATACTGGGGCAGTGGGGCTACACCTTC
NA TRBJ1-5 TRBV27 NA CASSLSVVQPQHF TGTGCCAGCAGTTTATCTGTCGTTCAGCCCCAGCATTTT
TRBD2 TRBJ2-7 TRBV5-1 NA CASSEASGSSYEQYF TGCGCCAGCAGCGAGGCCAGCGGGAGCTCCTACGAGCAGTACTTC
NA TRBJ1-2 TRBV2 NA CAKSGGYGYTF TGTGCCAAATCGGGTGGTTATGGCTACACCTTC